The T cell receptor beta chain described here comes from a study of beta chain features in type 1 diabetes. Sequenced material consisted of expressed TCRB transcripts (all of the isolated RNA was reverse transcribed). Regulatory, naive and central memory T cell samples averaged roughly 4 million reads. TCRdb's copy holds only in-frame clones and misses some; the assay was immunoSEQ multiplex PCR. Among about 160,000 clones listed, about 9.8% were seen once. Germline CDR1 and CDR2: SGHVS and FNYEAQ. CDR3 length: 15 residues. Trimming took 5 bases from V and 5 from J; bases not matched to a gene: 6. The TCR comes from a woman aged 18 to 35 in good health. The J gene is TRBJ2-1, the V gene TRBV7-6; TRBD1 matches at 10 bases. Source material: central memory CD4+ T cells from blood. The CDR3 DNA is TGTGCCAGCAGCCCTCAGGGGACAGGGGACAATGAGCAGTTCTTC. Its translation is CASSPQGTGDNEQFF.